This TCR beta chain was sequenced in a study of blood T cell repertoires in COVID-19. Across the whole study: The cDNA or gDNA used as material had been derived from T cells, B-cell-depleted T cells, or PBMCs.

The CDR3 has 13 amino acids. The V gene's germline CDR1 is SGHNT and CDR2 YENEEA. V was pared by 1 base and J by 5 bases, with 3 bases between. The repertoire was sequenced with immunoSEQ multiplex PCR; TCRdb's copy has only in-frame clones and lacks some. Found here are around 300,000 clones, 89% of them singletons; the top ten hold 1.5% to 2%. Everyone who took part was 18 to 89 years old, and they came from about 25 US areas. Categorization into cohorts depended on clinical history that participants reported. Resolution of symptoms, clearance, or two negative PCRs was present in recovered Cohort 3 donors. In its sample, this clone was seen a few times.

The chain joins TRBV11-3 to TRBJ1-6; D is unresolved. The sequenced sample consisted of PBMCs or T cells enriched from blood (not recorded which). This receptor was obtained from a woman in her thirties or forties who had recovered from COVID-19. The CDR3 DNA is TGTGCCAGCAGCTTAGTTAATAATTCACCCCTCCACTTT. Translation: CASSLVNNSPLHF.